The 10 T cell receptor beta chains reported below all come from one sample, sequenced in a study of CD8 T cells in Susac syndrome. RNA was extracted with the RNeasy kit, and a quantity of roughly 0.45 to 1 ug was reverse transcribed using random hexamers. TCRdb reprocessed the immunoSEQ multiplex PCR reads with MiXCR, giving one entry per CDR3 protein. Among around 140,000 distinct CDR3 sequences listed, around 85% were seen once. The specimen sequenced was CD8+ T cells from PBMCs. The receptors shown here come from a human donor with multiple sclerosis.

V is TRBV4-1 and J is TRBJ1-1; D is unresolved. Germline V gives CDR1 MGHRA, CDR2 YSYEKL. The CDR3 runs 13 residues. The V gene lost 3 bases and the J gene lost 4 bases, with 9 bases spanning the gap. The CDR3 sequence: CASSQRGLTEAFF. Written as DNA, the CDR3 is TGCGCCAGCAGCCAGCGGGGTCTCACTGAAGCTTTCTTT.

Of note for this clonotype: Relative to the germline gene, one junction end is altered; a read error may explain this. The rearrangement uses TRBV11-1 and TRBJ1-2; no firm D call. Per germline, CDR1 SGHAT and CDR2 FQDESV (reference sequence). This CDR3 spans 17 amino acids. CDR3 nucleotide sequence: TGTGCCAGCAGTGAACCGTGGATTCGGAGCGTCGACTATGGCTACACCTTT. This translates into CASSEPWIRSVDYGYTF.

This chain uses TRBV28 with TRBJ1-4, with a possible D match to TRBD1 (5 bases). The CDR3 extends over 13 amino acids. Germline V gene lookup returns CDR1 MDHEN and CDR2 SYDVKM. Trimming removed 6 bases at V and 6 bases at J, with 11 bases between. The CDR3 loop is CASRTGTDEKLFF. CDR3 nucleotides: TGTGCCAGCAGGACGGGGACGGATGAAAAACTGTTTTTT.

The genes are TRBV27 and TRBJ2-1; D not resolved. The length of the CDR3 is 12 residues. CDR1 and CDR2 from the germline V gene are MNHEY and SMNVEV (reference sequence). V lost 3 bases and J 7 bases, leaving 7 bases between the germline ends. The CDR3: CASSFWGNEQFF. CDR3 bases: TGTGCCAGCAGTTTTTGGGGAAATGAGCAGTTCTTC.

V usage is TRBV2 and J usage is TRBJ2-7, with D hard to call. The CDR3 has 12 amino acids. The germline CDR1 and CDR2 sequences are SNHLY and FYNNEI. V shed 8 bases and J shed 3 bases, with 11 bases lying between them. CDR3 bases: TGTGCCAGCGAGGAGTTCGTCTACGAGCAGTACTTC. This encodes CASEEFVYEQYF.

This chain connects TRBV11-2 to TRBJ2-6; TRBD2 aligns across 8 bases. Germline V gene sequence: CDR1 SGHAT, CDR2 FQNNGV. After removal of 4 bases from V and 4 bases from J, the junction contained 12 bases not matched to a gene. CDR3 length equals 18 residues. The CDR3 here is CASSSPLAGSLGANVLTF. CDR3 coding DNA: TGTGCCAGCAGCTCCCCCTTAGCGGGGTCCTTGGGGGCCAACGTCCTGACTTTC.

The V call is TRBV9, the J call TRBJ1-1; D is ambiguous. The CDR3 is 14 amino acids. Germline V lookup: CDR1 SGDLS, CDR2 YYNGEE. V shed 0 bases and J shed 0 bases, with 6 bases lying between them. CDR3 region: CASSVGIMNTEAFF. The CDR3 DNA sequence: TGTGCCAGCAGCGTAGGGATTATGAACACTGAAGCTTTCTTT.

The CDR3 here is CASSYSKMVWDLNTEAFF. The CDR3 DNA follows: TGTGCCAGCAGTTACTCGAAAATGGTGTGGGACTTGAACACTGAAGCTTTCTTT. V and J are TRBV6-2 or TRBV6-3 and TRBJ1-1; possible D gene TRBD1, 5 bases. CDR3 length equals 18 residues. V was trimmed by 0 bases and J by 0 bases, leaving 17 bases between them. Per germline, CDR1 MNHEY and CDR2 SVGEGT.

The chain couples TRBV4-1 to TRBJ1-5; D is unresolved. Germline V gene lookup returns CDR1 MGHRA and CDR2 YSYEKL. The CDR3 length is 14 residues. With 4 bases removed from V and 3 bases from J, the gap between germline ends came to 10 bases. The CDR3 sequence: CASSRNIPNQPQHF. CDR3 in DNA: TGCGCCAGCAGCCGGAACATTCCCAATCAGCCCCAGCATTTT.

J is TRBJ2-1 and V is TRBV30; D is uncertain. Germline-derived CDR1 and CDR2 are GTSNPN and SVGIG (reference sequence). CDR3 length: 11 residues. V was shortened by 3 bases and J by 3 bases, with 3 bases between the two germline ends. The CDR3 region is CAWSLYNEQFF. The DNA for the CDR3 is TGTGCCTGGAGCCTCTACAATGAGCAGTTCTTC.